These T cell receptor beta chains were read from a single sample in a study of T-cell reconstitution after alpha-beta-depleted transplantation in children. Each CDR3 protein is one row after TCRdb ran MiXCR on the PCR reads. The table has about 160,000 distinct CDR3 sequences, roughly 11% seen once. This sample comprised PBMCs, obtained before TCRalphabeta/CD19-depleted stem cell transplant. The receptors derive from a boy aged 2 to 10 with acute myeloid leukemia, due to receive a stem cell transplant. Each CDR3 is given with its conserved first and last residue. A D gene is named only where the DNA matches it firmly. Expanded clones get a size class; other rows say once, few or many, or leave the size out.

>NA|TRBV19|13|TRBJ1-5|many
TGTGCCAGTAGTATTAGGGGACAACAGCCCCAGCATTTT
CASSIRGQQPQHF
>NA|TRBV4-1|15|TRBJ1-5|many
TGCGCCAGCAGCCAAGAGGGATTCAGCAATCAGCCCCAGCATTTT
CASSQEGFSNQPQHF
>NA|TRBV20-1|18|TRBJ2-1|many
TGCAGTGCGAACGCTCGGCCAACGGGCGGGGGCCCCTACAATGAGCAGTTCTTC
CSANARPTGGGPYNEQFF
>NA|TRBV5-1|14|TRBJ2-7|many
TGCGCCAGCAACCGGGACACCAATCCCTACGAGCAGTACTTC
CASNRDTNPYEQYF
>TRBD1|TRBV5-1|15|TRBJ1-1|many
TGCGCCAGCAGCACATTGGACAGGGGTGGGACTGAAGCTTTCTTT
CASSTLDRGGTEAFF
>TRBD1|TRBV2|14|TRBJ2-3|many
TGTGCCAGCATGGGACAGGGGAGTTCAGATACGCAGTATTTT
CASMGQGSSDTQYF
>TRBD1|TRBV5-4|14|TRBJ1-2|many
TGTGCCAGCAGCCCACCGGGACAGGGCTATGGCTACACCTTC
CASSPPGQGYGYTF
>NA|TRBV5-6|17|TRBJ2-7|many
TGTGCCAGCAGCAATGGACTGGGATCGACCCTCCTTTACGAGCAGTACTTC
CASSNGLGSTLLYEQYF
>TRBD1|TRBV6-5|15|TRBJ2-2|NA
TGTGCCAGCAGTTACAGGCAGGGGGCCACCGGGGAGCTGTTTTTT
CASSYRQGATGELFF
>NA|TRBV6-1|14|TRBJ2-5|many
TGTGCCAGCAGGGGATGGTCTGGTCAAGAGACCCAGTACTTC
CASRGWSGQETQYF
>NA|TRBV5-1|14|TRBJ2-3|many
TGCGCCAGCAGCTTATGGGGGGAAGGAGATACGCAGTATTTT
CASSLWGEGDTQYF
>TRBD2|TRBV2|17|TRBJ2-1|many
TGTGCCAGCAGTGGTCTAGCGGGACGACGCTCCTACAATGAGCAGTTCTTC
CASSGLAGRRSYNEQFF
>TRBD2|TRBV5-1|14|TRBJ2-1|many
TGCGCCAGCAGCTTTGGGGGGGTGGAGGATGAGCAGTTCTTC
CASSFGGVEDEQFF
>NA|TRBV5-1|14|TRBJ2-1|many
TGCGCCAGCAGCTTGGTACTGGGGTACAATGAGCAGTTCTTC
CASSLVLGYNEQFF
>NA|TRBV12-3/TRBV12-4|13|TRBJ1-4|many
TGTGCCAGCAGTTTATTACAGAATGAAAAACTGTTTTTT
CASSLLQNEKLFF
>NA|TRBV5-1|14|TRBJ1-2|many
TGCGCCAGCAGCTTGGAAGGTCATGGCTATGGCTACACCTTC
CASSLEGHGYGYTF
>TRBD1|TRBV3-1|16|TRBJ1-1|many
TGTGCCAGCAGCCAAGATCCCTGGACAGGGGACACTGAAGCTTTCTTT
CASSQDPWTGDTEAFF